This T cell receptor (beta chain) was recorded in a study of shared clonotypes between healthy human individuals. Whole-study results and caveats: Donors were few, which limited the genetic and exposure-history diversity represented.

Repertoires were generated with immunoSEQ multiplex PCR, while TCRdb's copy carries only in-frame clones and drops some. The sample records about 980,000 clones, 70% to 85% being singletons. This clone appeared a single time. The antigen remains undetermined. CDR1 and CDR2 from the germline V gene are SQVTM and ANQGSEA. V was shortened by 0 bases and J by 7 bases, with 3 bases between the two germline ends. The CDR3 runs 10 residues. The receptor's source is a man between 18 and 29 years old in good health. The gene calls are TRBV29-1 and TRBJ1-2; D not resolved. The sample was memory CD4+ T cells sorted from blood. Subset denoted: CD45RA-negative fraction. The CDR3 sequence: CSVEERGYTF. In DNA, the CDR3 is TGCAGCGTTGAAGAACGTGGCTACACCTTC.